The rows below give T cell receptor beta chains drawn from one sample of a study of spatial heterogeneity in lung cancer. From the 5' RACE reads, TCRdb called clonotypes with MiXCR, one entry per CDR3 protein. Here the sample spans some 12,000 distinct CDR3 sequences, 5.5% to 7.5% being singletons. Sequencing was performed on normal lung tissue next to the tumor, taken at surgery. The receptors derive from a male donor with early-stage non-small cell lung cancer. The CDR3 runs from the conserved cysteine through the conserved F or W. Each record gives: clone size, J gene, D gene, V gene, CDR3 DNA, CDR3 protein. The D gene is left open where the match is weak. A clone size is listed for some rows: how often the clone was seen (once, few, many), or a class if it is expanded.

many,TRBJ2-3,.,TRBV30,TGTGCCTGGAGTGGCGGATTTAGCACAGATACGCAGTATTTT,CAWSGGFSTDTQYF
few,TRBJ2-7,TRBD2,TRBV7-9,TGTGCCAGCAGCCCTTCTCGGGGTAGCGGGAGGACATCCTACGAGCAGTACTTC,CASSPSRGSGRTSYEQYF
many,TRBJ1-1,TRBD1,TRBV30,TGTGCCTGGAGGATGACAGGGGCCGGCACTGAAGCTTTCTTT,CAWRMTGAGTEAFF
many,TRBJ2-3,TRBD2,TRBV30,TGTGCCTGGAGCGTCGGACTAGGGGACGATACGCAGTATTTT,CAWSVGLGDDTQYF
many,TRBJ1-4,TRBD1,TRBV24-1,TGTGCCACCAGTGATTCCTGCGGACGACAGGGGTGGGATGAAAAACTGTTTTTT,CATSDSCGRQGWDEKLFF
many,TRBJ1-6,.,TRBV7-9,TGTGCCAGCAGCTTTTTAGTCGGCTCACCCCTCCACTTT,CASSFLVGSPLHF
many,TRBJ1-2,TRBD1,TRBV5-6,TGTGCCAGCAGATTCTCGGGACAGAGAAATGGTGGCTACACCTTC,CASRFSGQRNGGYTF
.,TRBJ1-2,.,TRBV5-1,TGCGCCAGCAGCTTAACAGGGTACAACTATGGCTACACCTTC,CASSLTGYNYGYTF
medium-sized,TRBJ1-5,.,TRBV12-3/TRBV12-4,TGTGCCAGCAGAGGCGACAGGATCGATCAGCCCCAGCATTTT,CASRGDRIDQPQHF
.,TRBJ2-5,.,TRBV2,TGTGCCAGCAGAAGACAGGAAGAGACCCAGTACTTC,CASRRQEETQYF
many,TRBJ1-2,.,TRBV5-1,TGCGCCAGCAGCTTGGAAGGTCATGGTGGCTACACCTTC,CASSLEGHGGYTF
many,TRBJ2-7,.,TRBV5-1,TGCGCCAGCAGCTTTAGTCTTCCAGGGGACGAGCAGTACTTC,CASSFSLPGDEQYF
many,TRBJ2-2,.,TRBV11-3,TGTGCCAGCAGCTTAGAGGGTAGCACCGGGGAGCTGTTTTTT,CASSLEGSTGELFF
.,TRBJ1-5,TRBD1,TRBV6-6,TGTGCCAGCAGCACTATGGGACAGGGATACCAGCCCCAGCATTTT,CASSTMGQGYQPQHF
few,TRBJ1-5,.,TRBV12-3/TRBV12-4,TGTGCCAGCAGTTTAGGGGCAGGTCTAAGCAATCAGCCCCAGCATTTT,CASSLGAGLSNQPQHF
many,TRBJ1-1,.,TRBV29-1,TGCAGCGTTGAACGGCCCGGGATGAACACTGAAGCTTTCTTT,CSVERPGMNTEAFF
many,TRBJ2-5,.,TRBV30,TGTGCCTGGAAAAGGGGATTGAGAGAGACCCAGTACTTC,CAWKRGLRETQYF
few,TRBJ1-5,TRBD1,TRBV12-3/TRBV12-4,TGTGCCAGCAGTGTTGACAGGGTTCATCAGCCCCAGCATTTT,CASSVDRVHQPQHF
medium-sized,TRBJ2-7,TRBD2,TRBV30,TGTGCCTGGAGTTCTCTAGCGGCAAGCTCCTACGAGCAGTACTTC,CAWSSLAASSYEQYF
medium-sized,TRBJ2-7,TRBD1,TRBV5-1,TGCGCCAGCAGCTCCACGATCGGGACAGGGGGCTACGAGCAGTACTTC,CASSSTIGTGGYEQYF
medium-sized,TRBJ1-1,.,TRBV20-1,TGCAGTGCTAATCAGGGAGGGGTGAACACTGAAGCTTTCTTT,CSANQGGVNTEAFF
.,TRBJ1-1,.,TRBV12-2,TGTGCAAGTCGCTGCGGAACTTTGAACACTGAAGCTTTCTTT,CASRCGTLNTEAFF
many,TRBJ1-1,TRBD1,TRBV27,TGTGCCAGCAGTTGGGGTCAGGGGGGCACTGAAGCTTTCTTT,CASSWGQGGTEAFF
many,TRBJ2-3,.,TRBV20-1,TGCAGTGCTAGGGTCCCCGGGGCGGCCTCCTATACGCAGTATTTT,CSARVPGAASYTQYF
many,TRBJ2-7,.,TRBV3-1,TGTGCCAGCAGCCAAGATTTGGACGGTACCTACGAGCAGTACTTC,CASSQDLDGTYEQYF
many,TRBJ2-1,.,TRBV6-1,TGTGCCAGCAGCCCTGAATGGCGGGAACATGAGCAGTTCTTC,CASSPEWREHEQFF
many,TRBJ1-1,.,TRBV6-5,TGTGCCAGCAGTTACAAGGGAGGAACTGAAGCTTTCTTT,CASSYKGGTEAFF
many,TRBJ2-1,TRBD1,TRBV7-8,TGTGCCAGCAGCTTAGCGGTGGCAGGGGGCCCGTACAATGAGCAGTTCTTC,CASSLAVAGGPYNEQFF
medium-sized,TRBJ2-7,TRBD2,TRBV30,TGTGCCTGGAGGCGAGCGGGAGTCGGCGAGCAGTACTTC,CAWRRAGVGEQYF
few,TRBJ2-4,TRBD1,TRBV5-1,TGCGCCAGCAGCTCAAGACAGGGGGGTAGAGACATTCAGTACTTC,CASSSRQGGRDIQYF
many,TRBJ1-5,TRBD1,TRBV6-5,TGTGCCAGCAGTCAGGGACAGAAGAATCAGCCCCAGCATTTT,CASSQGQKNQPQHF
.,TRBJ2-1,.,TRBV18,TGTGCCAGCTCACCACCGGGTTCAGGGTACAATGAGCAGTTCTTC,CASSPPGSGYNEQFF
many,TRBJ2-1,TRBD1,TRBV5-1,TGCGCCAGCAGCTCCACCGAGGGGGACAGCACCTACAATGAGCAGTTCTTC,CASSSTEGDSTYNEQFF
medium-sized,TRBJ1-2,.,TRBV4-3,TGCGCCAGCAGCCAAGAGGGGGAAGGCTACACCTTC,CASSQEGEGYTF
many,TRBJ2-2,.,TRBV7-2,TGTGCCAGCAGCTTAATGCGCCAAGCGGTAAACACCGGGGAGCTGTTTTTT,CASSLMRQAVNTGELFF
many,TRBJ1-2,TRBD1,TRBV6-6,TGTGCCAGCAGTTCCCCGGGACAGTTCTATGGCTACACCTTC,CASSSPGQFYGYTF
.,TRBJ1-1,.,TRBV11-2,TGTGCCAGCAGCCGCGGGGGGAGGGGAAGGGTCGGAACTGAAGCTTTCTTT,CASSRGGRGRVGTEAFF
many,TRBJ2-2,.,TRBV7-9,TGTGCCAGCAGCTTAGCCCTCTCTGACAGGGAGGGCACCGGGGAGCTGTTTTTT,CASSLALSDREGTGELFF
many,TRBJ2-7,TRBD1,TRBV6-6,TGTGCCAGCAGTTACCCGGGACAGGGATCCTACGAGCAGTACTTC,CASSYPGQGSYEQYF
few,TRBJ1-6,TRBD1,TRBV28,TGTGCCAGCCGCTACAGGGGGCGAGGGTCACCCCTCCACTTT,CASRYRGRGSPLHF
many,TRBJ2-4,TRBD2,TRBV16,TGTGCCAGCAGCCAATCGTCGGGAGGGGGAAACATTCAGTACTTC,CASSQSSGGGNIQYF
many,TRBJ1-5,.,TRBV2,TGTGCCAGCAGTGAAAACCTTTATAATCAGCCCCAGCATTTT,CASSENLYNQPQHF
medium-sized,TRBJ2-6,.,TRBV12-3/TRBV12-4,TGTGCCAGCACCCTTAGCTCTGGGGCCAACGTCCTGACTTTC,CASTLSSGANVLTF